The 18 T cell receptor beta chains in this list originate from one sample, sequenced in a study of beta chain features in type 1 diabetes. The investigators reverse transcribed all of the isolated RNA, so they sequenced expressed TCRB transcripts. Sequenced by immunoSEQ multiplex PCR; TCRdb stores in-frame clones only, minus some. Among just over 450,000 clones, about 32% were seen once, and the ten largest hold 0.065%. The sequenced sample was naive CD4+ T cells from blood. The receptors derive from a man aged 18 to 30 in good health.

This chain uses TRBV5-1 with TRBJ2-1, with a tentative D call TRBD1 (6 bases). CDR1 SGHRS and CDR2 YFSETQ come from the germline V gene. The CDR3 contains 15 residues. V dropped 0 bases and J dropped 3 bases, with 10 bases sitting between them. The CDR3 nucleotides read TGCGCCAGCAGCTTGGTGACAGGCAGCTACAATGAGCAGTTCTTC. The encoded protein is CASSLVTGSYNEQFF.

CDR3 region: CASLSLAGNEQFF. CDR3 bases: TGTGCCAGCCTGAGCCTAGCGGGCAATGAGCAGTTCTTC. This chain uses TRBV2 with TRBJ2-1, with 8 bases lining up with TRBD2. CDR1 is SNHLY, CDR2 FYNNEI, per germline. This CDR3 is 13 amino acids long. The trim removed 8 bases at V and 6 bases at J, leaving 6 bases unmatched.

The chain carries TRBV11-2 and TRBJ2-3; the D is unclear. The V and J ends lost 3 bases and 1 base respectively, with 11 bases between them. The germline V gene has CDR1 SGHAT and CDR2 FQNNGV. The CDR3 sequence is 15 residues long. CDR3 sequence: CASSFYRGGTDTQYF. CDR3 sequence (DNA): TGTGCCAGCAGCTTTTACCGCGGCGGCACAGATACGCAGTATTTT.

The chain links TRBV7-2 to TRBJ2-3; TRBD2 agrees at 9 bases. V lost 3 bases to trimming and J lost 0 bases; unmatched junction nucleotides: 4. This CDR3 has 16 residues. The V gene's germline CDR1 is SGHTA and CDR2 FQGNSA. This CDR3 is CASSFSGGSSTDTQYF. CDR3 nucleotides: TGTGCCAGCAGCTTTAGCGGGGGCTCGAGCACAGATACGCAGTATTTT. Full variable domain (missing parts from reference TRBV7-2 and TRBJ2-3): GAGVSQSPSNKVTEKGKDVELRCDPISGHTALYWYRQSLGQGLEFLIYFQGNSAPDKSGLPSDRFSAERTGGSVSTLTIQRTQQEDSAVYLCASSFSGGSSTDTQYFGPGTRLTVL.

This clone was counted between two and nine times. This chain links TRBV30 with TRBJ1-1, with 7 bases identical to TRBD1. This CDR3 has 16 amino acids. J lost 6 bases, V lost 0 bases, and 13 bases had no gene match. CDR1 is GTSNPN and CDR2 is SVGIG in the germline V gene (reference sequence). CDR3: CAWSVLGTGEGSEAFF. As DNA, the CDR3 is TGTGCCTGGAGTGTACTTGGCACAGGGGAAGGCTCTGAAGCTTTCTTT.

This clone was recorded a few times. V and J are TRBV7-9 and TRBJ2-3; D unresolved. Germline CDR1 is SEHNR and CDR2 is FQNEAQ (reference sequence). This CDR3 is 11 amino acids long. V was cut by 4 bases and J by 8 bases, with 7 bases left in between. The DNA for the CDR3 is TGTGCCAGCAGCTCCCTAGTTACGCAGTATTTT. Protein product: CASSSLVTQYF.

This chain connects TRBV15 to TRBJ2-1, with 12 bases fitting TRBD2. After removal of 6 bases from V and 7 bases from J, the junction contained 7 bases not matched to a gene. CDR3 length: 15 amino acids. Germline V CDR1 and CDR2: LNHNV, YYDKDF (reference sequence). The CDR3 sequence: CATSQTSGRWNEQFF. The CDR3 DNA reads TGTGCCACCAGTCAGACTAGCGGGAGATGGAATGAGCAGTTCTTC. Together with reference TRBV15 and TRBJ2-1, the CDR3 gives the full variable domain: DAMVIQNPRYQVTQFGKPVTLSCSQTLNHNVMYWYQQKSSQAPKLLFHYYDKDFNNEADTPDNFQSRRPNTSFCFLDIRSPGLGDTAMYLCATSQTSGRWNEQFFGPGTRLTVL.

This clone was recorded a few times. V gene TRBV30 combines with J gene TRBJ2-7, with 8 bases matching TRBD2. The CDR3 has 13 amino acids. From germline, CDR1 is GTSNPN and CDR2 SVGIG (reference sequence). Trimming cost V 0 bases and J 6 bases; bases outside gene matches: 4. The CDR3 here is CAWSVLLAGEQYF. The CDR3 bases are TGTGCCTGGAGTGTACTCCTAGCGGGCGAGCAGTACTTC.

The chain carries TRBV5-4 and TRBJ2-7; D is unclear. Germline-derived CDR1 and CDR2 are SGHNT and YYREEE (reference sequence). Trimming took off 0 bases at V and 6 bases at J, with 13 bases between the two ends. The CDR3 is made up of 14 amino acids. The CDR3 nucleotides are TGTGCCAGCAGCTTGGATCTCGTAGATCGCGAGCAGTACTTC. Translation gives CASSLDLVDREQYF.

The chain has TRBV15 and TRBJ1-4; possible D gene TRBD1, 5 bases. The CDR3 is made up of 16 amino acids. Trimming left V 1 base short and J 2 bases short, with 11 bases between. Germline assignment: CDR1 LNHNV and CDR2 YYDKDF (reference sequence). The CDR3 DNA reads as TGTGCCACCAGCAGAGCAGGGATGGGGACTAATGAAAAACTGTTTTTT. It encodes CATSRAGMGTNEKLFF.

CDR3 sequence (DNA): TGTGCCAGCAGCCAAGGGACAGGGCGGATGAACACCATATATTTT. It is translated as CASSQGTGRMNTIYF. The chain employs TRBV4-2 and TRBJ1-3, with 8 bases matching TRBD1. Germline V lookup: CDR1 LGHNA, CDR2 YNFKEQ. The CDR3 spans 15 residues. J was trimmed by 7 bases and V by 1 base; bases with no gene match: 6.

The rearrangement uses TRBV29-1 and TRBJ2-5; D is unclear. The last part of the DNA fits TRBJ2-7 better; the J call may be wrong. There are 14 residues in the CDR3. Germline V gene lookup returns CDR1 SQVTM and CDR2 ANQGSEA. The DNA for the CDR3 is TGCAGCGTTGAAGGTTTAGCTGCCTCCTACGAGCAGTACTTC. Translating gives CSVEGLAASYEQYF.

This clone was seen more than once but under ten times. This chain connects TRBV7-2 to TRBJ2-5; perhaps TRBD1 as D (6 bases). From germline, CDR1 is SGHTA and CDR2 FQGNSA. The CDR3 sequence is 15 residues long. Trimming took off 2 bases at V and 5 bases at J, with 15 bases between the two ends. CDR3 sequence reads: CASSLSRGSKETQYF. As DNA, the CDR3 is TGTGCCAGCAGCTTATCCAGGGGTTCAAAGGAGACCCAGTACTTC.

Concerning this clone itself: Additional DNA sequences in this sample encode the identical CDR3. The chain combines TRBV30 with TRBJ2-4; tentative D call: TRBD1 (5 bases). The CDR3 contains 13 residues. From germline, CDR1 is GTSNPN and CDR2 SVGIG (reference sequence). V was clipped by 3 bases and J by 0 bases, with 6 bases between them. The CDR3 is CAWRGLAKNIQYF. The CDR3 nucleotides are TGTGCCTGGAGGGGGCTAGCCAAAAACATTCAGTACTTC. The full variable domain, with the rest looked up from reference TRBV30 and TRBJ2-4, is SQTIHQWPATLVQPVGSPLSLECTVEGTSNPNLYWYRQAAGRGLQLLFYSVGIGQISSEVPQNLSASRPQDRQFILSSKKLLLSDSGFYLCAWRGLAKNIQYFGAGTRLSVL.

This clone was counted a few times. The J gene is TRBJ1-5, the V gene TRBV4-2, with D hard to call. Germline V CDR1 and CDR2: LGHNA, YNFKEQ. Trimming removed 4 bases from V and 0 bases from J, with 10 bases in between. There are 15 residues in the CDR3. The CDR3 region is CASSPGSGSNQPQHF. The DNA for the CDR3 is TGTGCCAGCAGCCCAGGTTCAGGTAGCAATCAGCCCCAGCATTTT.

The V gene is TRBV30, the J gene TRBJ2-7; D is uncertain. CDR3 length equals 11 residues. The V gene lost 7 bases and the J gene lost 5 bases, with 12 bases spanning the gap. Germline V gives CDR1 GTSNPN, CDR2 SVGIG (reference sequence). CDR3: CALSRAHEQYF. In DNA, the CDR3 is TGTGCCTTATCTCGGGCCCACGAGCAGTACTTC.

With regard to this clone: This CDR3 is also generated by other DNA sequences in the sample. The genes are TRBV29-1 and TRBJ2-5, with D perhaps TRBD2 (5 bases). Germline loops: CDR1 SQVTM, CDR2 ANQGSEA. V lost 7 bases and J 5 bases, leaving 5 bases between the germline ends. This CDR3 is 9 amino acids long. CDR3 DNA sequence: TGCAGCGCGGGGGAGACCCAGTACTTC. This sequence encodes CSAGETQYF.

The CDR3, as DNA: TGTGCCAGCTCACCAAACAGTTCCCAAGAGACCCAGTACTTC. Its translation is CASSPNSSQETQYF. The chain is built from TRBV18 and TRBJ2-5; no clear D gene. V was pared by 2 bases and J by 1 base, with 8 bases between. The length of the CDR3 is 14 residues. In germline, CDR1 is KGHSH, CDR2 LQKENI.